Listed below are T cell receptor beta chains from one sample, sequenced in a study of control samples from healthy donors and cancer patients. Profiled with immunoSEQ multiplex PCR; TCRdb holds only in-frame clones, not every one. Of around 140,000 clones listed, roughly nine tenths are singletons. Sequencing was carried out using PBMCs. These receptors were obtained from a man aged 50 to 59 with head and neck cancer. CDR3s include the opening cysteine and the closing phenylalanine or tryptophan. The D gene is left open where the match is weak. Clone sizes are given selectively: once, few, many, or a class where the clone is expanded.

>TRBJ2-7|13|NA|TRBV30|once
CAFSGPSRTEQYF
TGTGCCTTCTCGGGGCCCTCCCGGACCGAGCAGTACTTC
>TRBJ2-1|14|TRBD2|TRBV10-3|NA
CAIRGTSDYNEQFF
TGTGCCATCAGAGGGACTAGCGATTACAATGAGCAGTTCTTC
>TRBJ1-1|14|NA|TRBV2|once
CASSLTAPNTEAFF
TGTGCCAGCAGTTTGACAGCCCCGAACACTGAAGCTTTCTTT
>TRBJ2-3|15|NA|TRBV10-1|NA
CASSDSASGTDTQYF
TGCGCCAGCAGTGATTCGGCTAGCGGCACAGATACGCAGTATTTT
>TRBJ1-1|14|NA|TRBV9|NA
CASSATEMNTEAFF
TGTGCCAGCAGCGCTACAGAGATGAACACTGAAGCTTTCTTT
>TRBJ2-1|17|TRBD2|TRBV19|NA
CASSASPGLAGDNEQFF
TGTGCCAGTAGTGCCTCGCCGGGACTAGCGGGAGACAATGAGCAGTTCTTC
>TRBJ2-7|13|NA|TRBV6-5|NA
CATESAVSYEQYF
TGTGCCACGGAGTCCGCCGTCTCCTACGAGCAGTACTTC
>TRBJ1-3|14|NA|TRBV6-2/TRBV6-3|NA
CASSYQTPGNTIYF
TGTGCCAGCAGTTACCAGACACCTGGAAACACCATATATTTT
>TRBJ2-3|13|NA|TRBV3-1/TRBV3-2|once
CASSRDPPPTQYF
TGTGCCAGCAGCCGGGACCCACCCCCTACGCAGTATTTT
>TRBJ2-1|14|NA|TRBV5-6|NA
CASTSTLGANEQFF
TGTGCCAGCACCTCCACCCTCGGCGCAAATGAGCAGTTCTTC
>TRBJ2-3|15|NA|TRBV7-6|NA
CASSPTTTSTDTQYF
TGTGCCAGCAGCCCTACGACTACTTCCACAGATACGCAGTATTTT
>TRBJ1-4|15|NA|TRBV5-1|NA
CASSRGEGTNEKLFF
TGCGCCAGCAGCCGAGGAGAGGGAACTAATGAAAAACTGTTTTTT
>TRBJ2-5|13|NA|TRBV18|NA
CASSRDLQETQYF
TGTGCCAGCTCGAGGGACCTCCAAGAGACCCAGTACTTC
>TRBJ1-3|15|NA|TRBV6-5|NA
CASTRGWDTGNTIYF
TGTGCCAGCACCCGAGGGTGGGACACTGGAAACACCATATATTTT
>TRBJ1-2|15|TRBD1|TRBV28|NA
CASSLEVPGGEGYTF
TGTGCCAGCAGTTTAGAGGTGCCAGGGGGCGAAGGCTACACCTTC
>TRBJ1-2|13|NA|TRBV12-3/TRBV12-4|NA
CASSLDRSRSYTF
TGTGCCAGCAGTTTAGACAGGAGCCGAAGCTACACCTTC
>TRBJ2-1|15|NA|TRBV3-1/TRBV3-2|NA
CASSQDRVLPNEQFF
TGTGCCAGCAGCCAAGACAGGGTCCTCCCCAATGAGCAGTTCTTC
>TRBJ2-7|15|TRBD2|TRBV6-5|NA
CATRASKGLALEQYF
TGTGCCACGAGGGCTTCAAAGGGACTAGCGCTCGAGCAGTACTTC
>TRBJ2-3|13|NA|TRBV3-1/TRBV3-2|NA
CASSSRETDTQYF
TGTGCCAGCAGTTCCCGGGAGACGGATACGCAGTATTTT
>TRBJ1-1|11|NA|TRBV6-5|NA
CASSFGTEAFF
TGTGCCAGCAGTTTCGGCACTGAAGCTTTCTTT
>TRBJ1-2|14|TRBD1|TRBV14|NA
CASSQVSGGYGYTF
TGTGCCAGCAGCCAAGTTTCAGGGGGCTATGGCTACACCTTC
>TRBJ2-2|16|NA|TRBV11-2|NA
CASSLDPWGSAGELFF
TGTGCCAGCAGCTTAGATCCCTGGGGAAGCGCCGGGGAGCTGTTTTTT
>TRBJ1-3|14|TRBD1|TRBV4-2|NA
CASNQAGGGNTIYF
TGTGCCAGCAACCAGGCAGGGGGTGGAAACACCATATATTTT
>TRBJ2-3|15|NA|TRBV5-1|NA
CASSVSGLSTDTQYF
TGCGCCAGCTCGGTTTCGGGACTCAGCACAGATACGCAGTATTTT
>TRBJ2-7|13|NA|TRBV12-3/TRBV12-4|few
CASSLEGLYEQYF
TGTGCCAGCAGTTTAGAAGGGTTATACGAGCAGTACTTC
>TRBJ2-5|17|TRBD1|TRBV11-2|NA
CASSLVRTGTPQETQYF
TGTGCCAGCAGCTTAGTTAGGACAGGGACTCCCCAAGAGACCCAGTACTTC
>TRBJ2-1|16|TRBD2|TRBV10-1|NA
CASSAPEGLAGNEQFF
TGCGCCAGCAGCGCCCCTGAGGGACTAGCGGGCAATGAGCAGTTCTTC
>TRBJ2-6|17|NA|TRBV10-3|NA
CATAQIKTNSGANVLTF
TGTGCCACCGCCCAAATAAAAACAAACTCTGGGGCCAACGTCCTGACTTTC
>TRBJ2-7|14|NA|TRBV15|NA
CATSREKDSYEQYF
TGTGCCACCAGCAGAGAAAAGGACTCCTACGAGCAGTACTTC
>TRBJ2-1|13|NA|TRBV2|NA
CASSERSDNEQFF
TGTGCCAGCAGTGAACGCAGTGACAATGAGCAGTTCTTC
>TRBJ2-7|12|TRBD1|TRBV28|NA
CASRTGALEQYF
TGTGCCAGCAGGACAGGGGCTTTGGAGCAGTACTTC
>TRBJ1-3|13|TRBD1|TRBV2|NA
CASTPDRGNTIYF
TGTGCCAGCACGCCGGACAGGGGAAACACCATATATTTT
>TRBJ2-1|15|NA|TRBV27|NA
CASSLGLGIPNEQFF
TGTGCCAGCAGTTTGGGGCTAGGGATCCCCAATGAGCAGTTCTTC
>TRBJ2-3|17|NA|TRBV24-1|NA
CATSDGVGGASTDTQYF
TGTGCCACCAGTGATGGGGTTGGCGGGGCTAGCACAGATACGCAGTATTTT
>TRBJ2-5|15|NA|TRBV11-2|many
CASSFEFRGQETQYF
TGTGCCAGCAGCTTCGAGTTTCGAGGCCAAGAGACCCAGTACTTC
>TRBJ2-3|12|NA|TRBV10-1|NA
CASSESGATQYF
TGCGCCAGCAGTGAGTCCGGAGCTACGCAGTATTTT
>TRBJ1-3|14|NA|TRBV3-1/TRBV3-2|NA
CASSPSENRNTIYF
TGTGCCAGCAGCCCGTCTGAGAACAGAAACACCATATATTTT
>TRBJ1-6|15|NA|TRBV23-1|NA
CASSQSGGSNSPLHF
TGCGCCAGCAGTCAATCCGGGGGTTCAAATTCACCCCTCCACTTT
>TRBJ1-1|15|NA|TRBV28|NA
CASQAAGSANTEAFF
TGTGCCAGCCAAGCCGCCGGGAGTGCGAACACTGAAGCTTTCTTT
>TRBJ2-5|16|NA|TRBV2|NA
CASSPLTGGPQETQYF
TGTGCCAGCAGTCCACTAACGGGGGGCCCCCAAGAGACCCAGTACTTC
>TRBJ1-2|16|NA|TRBV7-9|NA
CASSPIYATGFYGYTF
TGTGCCAGCAGCCCTATCTATGCTACAGGGTTTTATGGCTACACCTTC
>TRBJ2-1|16|TRBD2|TRBV5-4|NA
CASSGGASGALNEQFF
TGTGCCAGCAGCGGGGGGGCTAGCGGGGCCCTTAATGAGCAGTTCTTC
>TRBJ1-1|15|NA|TRBV28|NA
CASSFVSVGTPEAFF
TGTGCCAGCAGTTTTGTTTCTGTGGGTACCCCTGAAGCTTTCTTT
>TRBJ2-4|16|NA|TRBV7-9|NA
CASSLRDTPAKNIQYF
TGTGCCAGCAGCTTACGGGACACCCCTGCCAAAAACATTCAGTACTTC
>TRBJ2-1|13|NA|TRBV14|NA
CASSAGTINEQFF
TGTGCCAGCAGCGCCGGGACCATCAATGAGCAGTTCTTC
>TRBJ2-3|15|NA|TRBV5-1|NA
CASSLTGPPMGTQYF
TGCGCCAGCAGCTTAACAGGCCCACCGATGGGTACGCAGTATTTT
>TRBJ2-3|16|TRBD2|TRBV5-4|NA
CASSPAPTSGTNTQYF
TGTGCCAGCAGTCCGGCCCCGACTAGCGGGACAAATACGCAGTATTTT
>TRBJ1-2|14|NA|TRBV6-5|once
CASRGDHPSYGYTF
TGTGCCAGCAGGGGGGATCATCCTAGCTATGGCTACACCTTC
>TRBJ2-1|16|TRBD1|TRBV3-1/TRBV3-2|NA
CASSQHDRGLYNEQFF
TGTGCCAGCAGCCAACACGACAGGGGGCTATACAATGAGCAGTTCTTC
>TRBJ1-1|15|NA|TRBV5-1|NA
CASSLRPNLNTEAFF
TGCGCCAGCAGCTTGCGGCCGAATCTGAACACTGAAGCTTTCTTT
>TRBJ2-3|17|TRBD2|TRBV3-1/TRBV3-2|few
CASSPRLRLAGTDTQYF
TGTGCCAGCAGCCCCAGACTTCGACTAGCGGGCACAGATACGCAGTATTTT
>TRBJ1-1|13|NA|TRBV2|NA
CASSEARASEAFF
TGTGCCAGCAGTGAAGCACGGGCCTCTGAAGCTTTCTTT
>TRBJ2-7|14|TRBD1|TRBV6-6|NA
CASSLPTGSYEQYF
TGTGCCAGCAGTTTGCCGACAGGGTCCTACGAGCAGTACTTC
>TRBJ2-2|17|NA|TRBV11-2|NA
CASSLGRGGWNTGELFF
TGTGCCAGCAGCTTAGGGAGGGGAGGTTGGAACACCGGGGAGCTGTTTTTT
>TRBJ2-7|16|TRBD1|TRBV11-2|NA
CASSLWGQYEAYEQYF
TGTGCCAGCAGCTTGTGGGGACAGTATGAGGCCTACGAGCAGTACTTC
>TRBJ2-5|18|TRBD1|TRBV4-2|NA
CASSQEWGTGTAKGAQYF
TGTGCCAGCAGCCAAGAATGGGGGACCGGGACAGCAAAGGGGGCCCAGTACTTC
>TRBJ1-2|13|TRBD1|TRBV24-1|NA
CATSPTGGVGYTF
TGTGCCACCAGCCCCACAGGGGGCGTAGGCTACACCTTC
>TRBJ1-2|15|NA|TRBV11-2|NA
CASSPGVGGRNGYTF
TGTGCCAGCAGCCCTGGGGTTGGGGGGCGCAATGGCTACACCTTC
>TRBJ2-1|16|TRBD2|TRBV5-1|NA
CASSPSGWDYYNEQFF
TGCGCCAGCAGCCCCTCAGGGTGGGACTACTACAATGAGCAGTTCTTC
>TRBJ2-7|15|TRBD1|TRBV5-5|NA
CASSFTGGVVHEQYF
TGTGCCAGCAGCTTCACAGGGGGAGTTGTCCACGAGCAGTACTTC